In its sample, the clone carrying this TCR beta chain was seen a few times. The antigen is undetermined. The data were taken from a study of blood T cells in healthy people across ages. General study results and limits: Not knowing donor CMV status may have confounded expanded clonotype changes. In these data, TCR beta diversity tracked strongly with naive T cell percentage. Estimated diversity, derived from one million T cells, was regarded as an underestimate.

A J-beta primer mix and a sample-barcoded 5' primer were used in a second PCR of roughly 6 to 11 cycles. MiXCR, run by TCRdb on the 5' RACE reads, gives a single entry per CDR3 protein. The table lists hundreds of thousands of distinct CDR3 sequences, roughly 60% of them singletons, with roughly 22% in the top ten. This sequence originates from a man younger than 45 in good health. The material sequenced was blood.

CDR3 region: CASSSAAGYEQYF. The CDR3 DNA reads TGTGCCAGCAGCTCCGCTGCGGGATACGAGCAGTACTTC. The chain has TRBV7-2 and TRBJ2-7; tentatively, D is TRBD2 (6 bases). Trimming removed 4 bases from V and 4 bases from J, with 11 bases in between. This CDR3 has 13 residues. The germline gives CDR1 SGHTA, CDR2 FQGNSA. The full variable domain, its missing parts supplied by reference TRBV7-2 and TRBJ2-7, is GAGVSQSPSNKVTEKGKDVELRCDPISGHTALYWYRQSLGQGLEFLIYFQGNSAPDKSGLPSDRFSAERTGGSVSTLTIQRTQQEDSAVYLCASSSAAGYEQYFGPGTRLTVT.